The T cell receptor (beta chain) under discussion was sequenced for a study of neurological immune-mediated disorders. General study findings and limits: Neither clinical nor MRI features were found to be associated with the multiple sclerosis repertoire cluster.

MiXCR was run by TCRdb on the 5' RACE reads, yielding one entry per CDR3 protein. The sample contains tens of thousands of distinct CDR3 sequences, 3.5% to 5.5% of which appear only once. This clonotype was detected ten times or more. Its antigen is unknown. This TCR was sampled from a man aged 25 to 45 with multiple sclerosis. Sequenced input: PBMCs.

The chain's CDR3 is CAISEQHGRSNTEAFF. The CDR3 bases are TGTGCCATCAGTGAGCAGCATGGACGGTCGAACACTGAAGCTTTCTTT. The rearrangement links TRBV10-3 to TRBJ1-1; the D is unclear. Germline-derived CDR1 and CDR2 are ENHRY and SYGVKD. The CDR3 runs to 16 residues. V dropped 2 bases and J dropped 1 base, with 14 bases sitting between them.